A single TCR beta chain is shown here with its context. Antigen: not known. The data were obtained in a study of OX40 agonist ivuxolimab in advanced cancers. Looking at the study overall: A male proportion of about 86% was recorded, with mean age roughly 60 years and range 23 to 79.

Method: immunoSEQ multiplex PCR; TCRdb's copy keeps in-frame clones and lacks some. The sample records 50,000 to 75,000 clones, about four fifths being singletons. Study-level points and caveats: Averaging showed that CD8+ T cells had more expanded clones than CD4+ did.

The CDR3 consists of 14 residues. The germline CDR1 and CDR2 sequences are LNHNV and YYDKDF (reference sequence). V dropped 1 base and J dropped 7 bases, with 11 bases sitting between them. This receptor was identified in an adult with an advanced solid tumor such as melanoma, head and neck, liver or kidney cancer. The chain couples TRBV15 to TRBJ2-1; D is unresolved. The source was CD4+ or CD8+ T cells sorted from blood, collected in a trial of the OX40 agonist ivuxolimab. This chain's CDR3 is CATSRAGSGNEQFF. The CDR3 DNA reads TGTGCCACCAGCAGAGCCGGGTCGGGTAATGAGCAGTTCTTC.